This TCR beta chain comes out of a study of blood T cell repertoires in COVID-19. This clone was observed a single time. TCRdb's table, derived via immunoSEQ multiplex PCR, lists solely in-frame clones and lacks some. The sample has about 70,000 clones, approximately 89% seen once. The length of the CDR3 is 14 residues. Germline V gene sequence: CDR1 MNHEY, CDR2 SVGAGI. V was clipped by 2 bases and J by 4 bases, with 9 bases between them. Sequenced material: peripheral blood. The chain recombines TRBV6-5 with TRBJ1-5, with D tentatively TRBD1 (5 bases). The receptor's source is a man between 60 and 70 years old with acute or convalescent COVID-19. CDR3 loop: CASSYAGGNQPQHF. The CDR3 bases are TGTGCCAGCAGTTACGCGGGGGGGAATCAGCCCCAGCATTTT.